This TCR beta chain derives from a study of early T cells in non-severe SARS-CoV-2 infection. Overall study context: Sequencing of bulk RNA from unsorted whole blood was done, without chain pairing.

This clonotype has just a few counts. TCRdb reprocessed the 5' RACE reads via MiXCR and lists one record per CDR3 protein. Of roughly 51,000 distinct CDR3 sequences in the sample, about 6.3% were seen once. The CDR3 loop spans 13 amino acids. CDR1 and CDR2 (germline): DFQATT, SNEGSKA (reference sequence). V lost 0 bases, J lost 5 bases, and 8 bases lay in between. The receptor comes from an adult who was a healthcare worker with PCR-confirmed SARS-CoV-2 infection or an uninfected control (not recorded which). Material: whole blood, obtained at baseline. The rearrangement uses TRBV20-1 and TRBJ1-5, with a weak D call TRBD1 (5 bases). The CDR3: CSARDPGDQPQHF. As DNA, the CDR3 is TGCAGTGCTAGAGATCCGGGGGATCAGCCCCAGCATTTT.